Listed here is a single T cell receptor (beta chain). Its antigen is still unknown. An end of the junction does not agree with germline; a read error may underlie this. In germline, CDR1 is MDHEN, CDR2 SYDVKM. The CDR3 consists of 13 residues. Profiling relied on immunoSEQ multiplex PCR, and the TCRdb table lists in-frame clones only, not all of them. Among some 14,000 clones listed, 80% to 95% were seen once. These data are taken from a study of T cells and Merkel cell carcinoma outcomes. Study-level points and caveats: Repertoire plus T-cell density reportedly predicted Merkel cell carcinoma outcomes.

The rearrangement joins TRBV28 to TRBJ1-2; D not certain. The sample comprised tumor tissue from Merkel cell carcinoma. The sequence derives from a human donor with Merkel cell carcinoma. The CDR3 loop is CASSLGQIYDYTF. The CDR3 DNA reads TGTGCCAGCAGTTTAGGGCAGATCTATGACTACACCTTC.